There are a few counts of the clone carrying this T cell receptor (beta chain). What it binds is unknown. This sample was included in a study of regulatory T cells in long-lasting Graves disease. Study in general: The study counted Graves' disease as persistent given over 5 years of antithyroid drugs and positive TSH receptor antibodies. General study findings and limits: Comparison showed that persistent patients shared more public clonotypes (about 3,000) than new patients (about 970).

Time point given: persistent/refractory GD, antithyroid drugs over 5 years with positive TRAb. RNA isolated from PBMCs was used to make the TCR library. Graves' disease diagnosis was established per American Thyroid Association guidelines. The patients were drawn from one endocrinology department in Xi'an, China. This CDR3 has 15 residues. Germline CDR1 is LGHDT and CDR2 is YNNKEL (reference sequence). J was trimmed by 4 bases and V by 4 bases; bases with no gene match: 7. CDR3-region Arm-PCR and iRepertoire HTBI primers produced the TCR beta libraries. MiXCR, applied by TCRdb to the multiplex PCR reads, yields one record per CDR3 protein. The repertoire has 360,000 or so distinct CDR3 sequences, approximately 23% of them found once; the top ten carry 25% to 30%.

This clonotype was obtained from a woman in her thirties or forties with Graves disease. The chain has TRBV3-1 and TRBJ2-3, with 8 bases that match TRBD2. The material sequenced was peripheral blood mononuclear cells (PBMCs), taken when the disease was refractory, from a patient treated with antithyroid drugs. As DNA, the CDR3 is TGTGCCAGCAGCCGCTCACTAGCGGCAGCAGATACGCAGTATTTT. Its protein product is CASSRSLAAADTQYF.